Following are 27 T cell receptor beta chains from one sample sequenced in a study of cytomegalovirus exposure and HLA in healthy donors. Primers: 60 Vbeta forward and 13 Jbeta reverse. This table comes from immunoSEQ multiplex PCR, and its TCRdb copy is limited to in-frame clones, with some not included. The top ten hold 2.5% to 3.5% of the sample, which has 99,000 or so clones, 79% seen once. Sequencing used PBMCs. The receptor set was obtained from a male donor in good health and CMV-seropositive.

V and J are TRBV18 and TRBJ1-1; a weak D match, TRBD1 (6 bases). The CDR3 covers 14 residues. Between the trimmed V and J ends, which lost 3 bases and 3 bases, there was a span of 11 bases. Per the germline V gene, CDR1 is KGHSH and CDR2 is LQKENI. CDR3 residues: CASSPSPGDTEAFF. CDR3 nucleotide sequence: TGTGCCAGCTCACCTTCTCCAGGGGACACTGAAGCTTTCTTT.

This clone was counted once. V and J are TRBV4-3 and TRBJ1-6; D is possibly TRBD1 (5 bases). CDR1 is LGHNA, CDR2 YSLEER, per germline. The CDR3 totals 16 residues. Trimming left V 0 bases short and J 2 bases short, with 8 bases between. CDR3 sequence reads: CASSQDPGAYNSPLHF. CDR3 DNA sequence: TGCGCCAGCAGCCAAGATCCGGGGGCCTATAATTCACCCCTCCACTTT.

The chain combines TRBV5-6 with TRBJ2-5; 7 nucleotides line up with TRBD2. The CDR3 spans 14 residues. V dropped 1 base and J dropped 5; count of bases not matched to a gene: 5. The germline gives CDR1 SGHDT, CDR2 YYEEEE. The CDR3 is CASSLSGARETQYF. As DNA, the CDR3 is TGTGCCAGCAGCTTGAGCGGGGCAAGGGAGACCCAGTACTTC.

The chain employs TRBV18 and TRBJ1-4; 9 nucleotides align to TRBD1. Losses at the gene ends were 4 bases for V and 5 bases for J; bases not matched to a gene: 2. Germline V gene lookup returns CDR1 KGHSH and CDR2 LQKENI. The CDR3 has 14 residues. CDR3: CASSLTGGNEKLFF. DNA for the CDR3: TGTGCCAGCTCACTTACAGGGGGCAATGAAAAACTGTTTTTT.

The V call is TRBV7-9, the J call TRBJ1-3, with unresolved D. CDR1 and CDR2 (germline): SEHNR, FQNEAQ (reference sequence). CDR3 length equals 16 residues. V was trimmed by 1 base and J by 0 bases, leaving 10 bases between them. The CDR3 here is CASSLGRRSSGNTIYF. CDR3 in DNA: TGTGCCAGCAGCTTAGGACGGAGGAGCTCTGGAAACACCATATATTTT.

This sequence joins TRBV4-1 and TRBJ1-6; TRBD1 is a possible D gene (5 bases). V lost 6 bases and J lost 8, with 11 bases in between. The CDR3 contains 13 residues. The germline V gene encodes CDR1 MGHRA and CDR2 YSYEKL. The CDR3 DNA is TGCGCCAGCAGGGGGCAATTCGATTCACCCCTCCACTTT. It translates to CASRGQFDSPLHF.

The chain has TRBV4-1 and TRBJ2-6, with D maybe TRBD2 (7 bases). The length of the CDR3 is 18 residues. Germline CDR1 reads MGHRA; CDR2 reads YSYEKL. V was trimmed by 6 bases and J by 4 bases, leaving 22 bases between them. CDR3 coding DNA: TGCGCCAGCAGGGTCGTTGGGAGGGGGTCGGGCGGGGCCAACGTCCTGACTTTC. Encoded protein: CASRVVGRGSGGANVLTF.

Comments on this clone: In the same sample, other DNA sequences code for this CDR3. The chain is built from TRBV7-9 and TRBJ1-1; D ambiguous. The CDR3 is 13 amino acids. Trimming pared 0 bases from V and 8 bases from J, leaving 10 bases between. CDR1 and CDR2 (germline): SEHNR, FQNEAQ (reference sequence). The CDR3 nucleotides are TGTGCCAGCAGCTTAGCGGGCGGGCCCGAAGCTTTCTTT. The encoded protein is CASSLAGGPEAFF.

The chain uses TRBV10-3 and TRBJ1-2; D ambiguous. The ends were cut back, 4 bases at V and 8 bases at J, with 11 bases in the middle. From germline, CDR1 is ENHRY and CDR2 SYGVKD. The CDR3 has 12 amino acids. The CDR3 loop reads CAISANREGYTF. The DNA of the CDR3 is TGTGCCATCAGTGCCAACCGAGAGGGCTACACCTTC.

The chain combines TRBV30 with TRBJ1-1, with unresolved D. The germline V gene has CDR1 GTSNPN and CDR2 SVGIG (reference sequence). V lost 1 base and J lost 1, with 7 bases in between. This CDR3 has 13 amino acids. CDR3 region: CAWSGNGNTEAFF. CDR3 nucleotide sequence: TGTGCCTGGAGTGGAAACGGGAACACTGAAGCTTTCTTT.

A single count supports this clone. The rearrangement uses TRBV7-2 and TRBJ2-5; 9 bases map to TRBD2. Germline lookup yields CDR1 SGHTA and CDR2 FQGNSA. The CDR3 extends over 15 amino acids. V lost 5 bases to trimming and J lost 2 bases; unmatched junction nucleotides: 6. In nucleotides, the CDR3 is TGTGCCAGCAGCCGCGGACTAGCGACTCAAGAGACCCAGTACTTC. This sequence encodes CASSRGLATQETQYF. The full variable domain, completed using reference TRBV7-2 and TRBJ2-5, is GAGVSQSPSNKVTEKGKDVELRCDPISGHTALYWYRQSLGQGLEFLIYFQGNSAPDKSGLPSDRFSAERTGGSVSTLTIQRTQQEDSAVYLCASSRGLATQETQYFGPGTRLLVL.

The rearrangement joins TRBV15 to TRBJ1-4, with D hard to call. This CDR3 has 16 amino acids. Trimming left V 5 bases short and J 1 base short, with 14 bases between. Germline V CDR1 and CDR2: LNHNV, YYDKDF (reference sequence). This CDR3 reads CATSPKRVLTNEKLFF. The CDR3, as DNA: TGTGCCACCAGCCCGAAGCGGGTTCTAACTAATGAAAAACTGTTTTTT.

The chain links TRBV7-2 to TRBJ2-5, with D perhaps matching TRBD2 (5 bases). Germline CDR1 SGHTA, CDR2 FQGNSA. Trimming cost V 5 bases and J 5 bases, with 27 bases left between them. The length of the CDR3 is 18 residues. The CDR3 DNA follows: TGTGCCAGCAGCACATCCTCCGGGTGGCTAAATGGGGAGGAGACCCAGTACTTC. Encoded protein: CASSTSSGWLNGEETQYF.

The gene calls are TRBV30 and TRBJ1-1; the match to TRBD1 covers 7 bases. V was pared by 4 bases and J by 7 bases, with 3 bases of the junction left unmatched. The CDR3 runs 11 residues. CDR1 is GTSNPN and CDR2 is SVGIG in the germline V gene (reference sequence). CDR3 coding DNA: TGTGCCTGGATGGGGGACAGTGAAGCTTTCTTT. It translates to CAWMGDSEAFF.

This rearrangement joins TRBV27 to TRBJ2-7; D is unclear. CDR3 length: 14 residues. Trimming shortened V by 6 bases and J by 3 bases, and 15 bases separated the two germline ends. The germline gives CDR1 MNHEY, CDR2 SMNVEV (reference sequence). In nucleotides, the CDR3 is TGTGCCAGCAGGCCCAACAGACACCACTACGAGCAGTACTTC. It encodes CASRPNRHHYEQYF.

This chain connects TRBV30 to TRBJ1-1, with D unclear. The germline gives CDR1 GTSNPN, CDR2 SVGIG (reference sequence). This CDR3 spans 11 amino acids. The V and J ends lost 5 bases and 1 base respectively, with 5 bases between them. DNA for the CDR3: TGTGCCTGGCTCAGGAACACTGAAGCTTTCTTT. Amino acid sequence: CAWLRNTEAFF.

V gene TRBV5-6 combines with J gene TRBJ2-2; D possibly corresponds to TRBD1 (6 bases). Germline values: CDR1 SGHDT, CDR2 YYEEEE. The V gene lost 3 bases and the J gene lost 5 bases, with 14 bases spanning the gap. This CDR3 has 15 amino acids. The CDR3: CASSYDTQGTGELFF. The CDR3 nucleotides are TGTGCCAGCAGCTACGACACACAGGGAACCGGGGAGCTGTTTTTT.

V usage is TRBV19 and J usage is TRBJ2-7, with D possibly matching TRBD1 (6 bases). The CDR3 consists of 13 residues. Trimming cost V 4 bases and J 7 bases, with 14 bases left between them. Germline CDR1 is LNHDA and CDR2 is SQIVND (reference sequence). CDR3 amino acids: CASSTNGQGEQYF. The CDR3 DNA is TGTGCCAGTAGTACAAACGGCCAGGGGGAGCAGTACTTC.

The chain is built from TRBV7-8 and TRBJ2-2, with D maybe TRBD1 (6 bases). From germline, CDR1 is SGHVS and CDR2 FQNEAQ. The CDR3 runs 15 residues. The V gene lost 7 bases and the J gene lost 3 bases, with 15 bases spanning the gap. The CDR3 DNA sequence: TGTGCCAGCAAGGGGGAGAGGGCGGACACCGGGGAGCTGTTTTTT. Protein sequence: CASKGERADTGELFF. Using reference TRBV7-8 and TRBJ2-2 for the parts outside the CDR3, the full variable domain is GAGVSQSPRYKVAKRGQDVALRCDPISGHVSLFWYQQALGQGPEFLTYFQNEAQLDKSGLPSDRFFAERPEGSVSTLKIQRTQQEDSAVYLCASKGERADTGELFFGEGSRLTVL.

The chain employs TRBV5-5 and TRBJ2-7; 7 bases are shared with TRBD1. Per the germline V gene, CDR1 is SGHKS and CDR2 is YYEKEE (reference sequence). The CDR3 runs 12 residues. J was trimmed by 4 bases and V by 4 bases; bases with no gene match: 2. In nucleotides, the CDR3 is TGTGCCAGCAGCCGACAGGGTTACGAGCAGTACTTC. It is translated as CASSRQGYEQYF.

The J gene is TRBJ2-7, the V gene TRBV7-2; possibly TRBD2 for D (6 bases). Deletions cut 1 base from V and 6 bases from J, with 16 bases between. Germline CDR1 reads SGHTA; CDR2 reads FQGNSA. The CDR3 runs 15 residues. CDR3 protein: CASSLVEGPLGEQYF. In DNA form, the CDR3 reads TGTGCCAGCAGCTTAGTGGAGGGGCCCTTGGGCGAGCAGTACTTC.

The chain links TRBV5-1 to TRBJ2-1, with TRBD2 matching over 9 bases. The CDR3 sequence is 15 residues long. The V gene's germline CDR1 is SGHRS and CDR2 YFSETQ. Trimming removed 4 bases from V and 2 bases from J; junction bases left unmatched: 4. In nucleotides, the CDR3 is TGCGCCAGCAGCCAGAGCGGGGGGCCCTACAATGAGCAGTTCTTC. This codes for CASSQSGGPYNEQFF.

The chain couples TRBV20-1 to TRBJ2-7; no firm D call. V gave up 3 bases and J gave up 6 bases, with 9 bases separating them. The CDR3 runs to 11 residues. Germline CDR1 DFQATT, CDR2 SNEGSKA (reference sequence). The CDR3 region is CSARVESEQYF. The CDR3 region has the DNA TGCAGTGCTAGGGTTGAGAGCGAGCAGTACTTC.

The chain has TRBV6-5 and TRBJ1-2; D is unclear. The CDR3 is 14 residues long. Trimming shortened V by 0 bases and J by 2 bases, and 7 bases separated the two germline ends. Germline CDR1 MNHEY, CDR2 SVGAGI. CDR3 nucleotide sequence: TGTGCCAGCAGTTACTCGGCCAGGAACTATGGCTACACCTTC. The encoded protein is CASSYSARNYGYTF.

The chain joins TRBV7-9 to TRBJ2-7; 11 bases fit TRBD1. V was pared by 8 bases and J by 3 bases, with 3 bases of the junction left unmatched. This CDR3 has 13 amino acids. The germline V gene encodes CDR1 SEHNR and CDR2 FQNEAQ (reference sequence). CDR3 sequence reads: CASGGQGGYEQYF. In DNA form, the CDR3 reads TGTGCCAGCGGGGGACAGGGGGGCTACGAGCAGTACTTC.

This clone has only a few counts. The chain links TRBV6-5 to TRBJ1-5; the D is unclear. CDR3 size: 15 residues. Deletions cut 4 bases from V and 0 bases from J, with 10 bases between. The germline V gene has CDR1 MNHEY and CDR2 SVGAGI. DNA of the CDR3: TGTGCCAGCAGTTCGGGATTCTATAGCAATCAGCCCCAGCATTTT. Amino acids: CASSSGFYSNQPQHF.

The V and J genes are TRBV4-1 and TRBJ1-1; D is ambiguous. The CDR3 is 13 residues long. Trimming left V 4 bases short and J 6 bases short, with 12 bases between. Germline V CDR1 and CDR2: MGHRA, YSYEKL. This chain's CDR3 is CASSPWPSPEAFF. The CDR3, as DNA: TGCGCCAGCAGCCCTTGGCCATCTCCTGAAGCTTTCTTT.